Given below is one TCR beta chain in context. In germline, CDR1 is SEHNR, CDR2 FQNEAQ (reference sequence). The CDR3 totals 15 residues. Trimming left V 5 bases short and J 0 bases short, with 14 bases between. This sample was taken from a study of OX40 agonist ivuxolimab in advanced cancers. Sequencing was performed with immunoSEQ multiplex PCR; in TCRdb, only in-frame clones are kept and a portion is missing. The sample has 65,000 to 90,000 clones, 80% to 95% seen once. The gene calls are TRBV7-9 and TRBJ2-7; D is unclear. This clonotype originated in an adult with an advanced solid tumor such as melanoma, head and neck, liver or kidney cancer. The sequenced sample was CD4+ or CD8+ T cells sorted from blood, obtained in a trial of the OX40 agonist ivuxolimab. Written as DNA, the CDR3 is TGTGCCAGCAGCGTTGAAACAGATGCCTCCTACGAGCAGTACTTC. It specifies CASSVETDASYEQYF.